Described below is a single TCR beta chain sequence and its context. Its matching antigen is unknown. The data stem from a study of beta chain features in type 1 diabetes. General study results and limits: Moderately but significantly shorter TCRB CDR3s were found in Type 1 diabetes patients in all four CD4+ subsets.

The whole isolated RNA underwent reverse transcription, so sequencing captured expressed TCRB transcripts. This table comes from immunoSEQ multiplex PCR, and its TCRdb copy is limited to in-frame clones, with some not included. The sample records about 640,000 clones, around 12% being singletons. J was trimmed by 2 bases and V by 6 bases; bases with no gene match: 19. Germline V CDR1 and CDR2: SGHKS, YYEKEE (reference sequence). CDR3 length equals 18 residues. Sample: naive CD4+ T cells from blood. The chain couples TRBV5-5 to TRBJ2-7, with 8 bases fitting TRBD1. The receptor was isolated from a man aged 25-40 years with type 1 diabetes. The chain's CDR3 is CASTVRGQGAERPYEQYF. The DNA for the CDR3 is TGTGCCAGCACCGTTAGAGGGCAGGGGGCGGAAAGGCCCTACGAGCAGTACTTC. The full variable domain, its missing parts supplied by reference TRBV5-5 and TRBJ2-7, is DAGVTQSPTHLIKTRGQQVTLRCSPISGHKSVSWYQQVLGQGPQFIFQYYEKEERGRGNFPDRFSARQFPNYSSELNVNALLLGDSALYLCASTVRGQGAERPYEQYFGPGTRLTVT.